A single sample is the source of the 23 T cell receptor beta chains below, sequenced in a study of blood T cell repertoires in COVID-19. Only in-frame clones appear in the TCRdb table, and some are missing; sequencing was by immunoSEQ multiplex PCR. This table has roughly 150,000 clones, roughly 77% appearing once. What was sequenced was peripheral blood. The receptors derive from a man in his fifties or sixties with acute or convalescent COVID-19.

The V call is TRBV7-2, the J call TRBJ2-2; TRBD1 aligns across 7 bases. Germline CDR1 reads SGHTA; CDR2 reads FQGNSA. The V segment lost 0 bases and the J segment 6 bases; nucleotides outside the gene matches: 10. This CDR3 region has 17 residues. The CDR3 is CASSLAQGGARPGELFF. In DNA form, the CDR3 reads TGTGCCAGCAGCTTAGCGCAAGGGGGCGCGCGTCCCGGGGAGCTGTTTTTT.

The chain combines TRBV7-9 with TRBJ2-7; D possibly corresponds to TRBD2 (5 bases). Germline CDR1 reads SEHNR; CDR2 reads FQNEAQ (reference sequence). Trimming shortened V by 8 bases and J by 2 bases, and 7 bases separated the two germline ends. The CDR3 runs 11 residues. The CDR3 spells CASGETYEQYF. DNA of the CDR3: TGTGCCAGCGGGGAGACCTACGAGCAGTACTTC.

The genes are TRBV28 and TRBJ1-4; D not resolved. There are 15 residues in the CDR3. Per germline, CDR1 MDHEN and CDR2 SYDVKM. Trimming removed 3 bases from V and 5 bases from J, with 13 bases in between. CDR3 nucleotides: TGTGCCAGCAGTTTCCCTTGGGAGTTCAATGAAAAACTGTTTTTT. It codes for CASSFPWEFNEKLFF.

DNA of the CDR3: TGTGCCAGCTCAAGAGCGGGAGGAGGGTACGAGCAGTACTTC. Its protein is CASSRAGGGYEQYF. V gene TRBV28 combines with J gene TRBJ2-7; the match to TRBD2 covers 9 bases. The CDR3 sequence is 14 residues long. Germline CDR1 is MDHEN and CDR2 is SYDVKM. After removal of 8 bases from V and 4 bases from J, the junction contained 9 bases not matched to a gene.

The CDR3 DNA is TGTGCCAGTAGTGTCGACCGGGACAGGTCGTGGTATAATTCACCCCTCCACTTT. Protein sequence: CASSVDRDRSWYNSPLHF. This chain uses TRBV19 with TRBJ1-6, with TRBD1 identical over 8 bases. The germline V gene encodes CDR1 LNHDA and CDR2 SQIVND (reference sequence). V gave up 5 bases and J gave up 4 bases; unmatched junction bases: 13. The CDR3 runs 18 residues.

This clone has just one count. The chain joins TRBV18 to TRBJ1-1, with no clear D. Germline lookup yields CDR1 KGHSH and CDR2 LQKENI. V was pared by 2 bases and J by 0 bases, with 10 bases between. CDR3 length equals 15 residues. The CDR3 here is CASSPTGWLNTEAFF. CDR3 nucleotides: TGTGCCAGCTCACCAACGGGGTGGCTGAACACTGAAGCTTTCTTT. The full variable domain, in which reference TRBV18 and TRBJ1-1 provide the parts outside the CDR3, is NAGVMQNPRHLVRRRGQEARLRCSPMKGHSHVYWYRQLPEEGLKFMVYLQKENIIDESGMPKERFSAEFPKEGPSILRIQQVVRGDSAAYFCASSPTGWLNTEAFFGQGTRLTVV.

The V and J genes are TRBV3-1 (or the pseudogene TRBV3-2) and TRBJ2-7; 10 bases match TRBD2. This CDR3 contains 14 residues. In germline, CDR1 is LGHDT, CDR2 YNNKEL (reference sequence). The J segment lost 1 base and the V segment lost 7 bases, leaving 4 bases of the junction unmatched. For the CDR3, the DNA is TGTGCCAGCACAAGGGGACTAGCGTCCTACGAGCAGTACTTC. Protein: CASTRGLASYEQYF.

This chain joins TRBV27 and TRBJ2-5, with TRBD2 matching 14 bases. CDR1 is MNHEY and CDR2 is SMNVEV in the germline V gene (reference sequence). This CDR3 has 17 residues. After removal of 6 bases from V and 2 bases from J, the junction contained 8 bases not matched to a gene. The CDR3 protein is CASRPGLAGVRQETQYF. CDR3 nucleotide sequence: TGTGCCAGCAGACCGGGACTAGCGGGAGTTCGGCAAGAGACCCAGTACTTC.

The rearrangement links TRBV18 to TRBJ2-1; 10 bases fit TRBD2. This CDR3 is 16 amino acids long. Germline-derived CDR1 and CDR2 are KGHSH and LQKENI. V was pared by 3 bases and J by 6 bases, with 8 bases of the junction left unmatched. CDR3 sequence (DNA): TGTGCCAGCTCACCCCGGGCTAGCGGGAGTTTCAATGAGCAGTTCTTC. This codes for CASSPRASGSFNEQFF.

V gene TRBV7-8 combines with J gene TRBJ2-3; 12 bases are a match to TRBD2. CDR3 length: 19 amino acids. V shed 3 bases, J shed 3 bases, and the junction held 13 bases outside the gene matches. The germline V gene encodes CDR1 SGHVS and CDR2 FQNEAQ. The CDR3 DNA is TGTGCCAGCAGCTTCTACCCTGCGACTAGCGGGAGTAGGACAGATACGCAGTATTTT. Translated, it gives CASSFYPATSGSRTDTQYF.

The V call is TRBV28, the J call TRBJ2-7, with a tentative D call TRBD2 (6 bases). The germline V gene has CDR1 MDHEN and CDR2 SYDVKM. The length of the CDR3 is 14 residues. V was clipped by 3 bases and J by 2 bases, with 11 bases between them. As DNA, the CDR3 is TGTGCCAGCAGTTTTGGAGGGAAACCCTACGAGCAGTACTTC. Translated, it gives CASSFGGKPYEQYF.

The rearrangement uses TRBV4-1 and TRBJ2-1; no firm D call. Per germline, CDR1 MGHRA and CDR2 YSYEKL. Deletions cut 1 base from V and 7 bases from J, with 11 bases between. The CDR3 contains 14 residues. The DNA for the CDR3 is TGCGCCAGCAGCCAAGTACCCGACGGGAATGAGCAGTTCTTC. Its protein is CASSQVPDGNEQFF.

The chain couples TRBV7-2 to TRBJ2-7, with D maybe TRBD2 (6 bases). This CDR3 comprises 15 residues. The germline V gene has CDR1 SGHTA and CDR2 FQGNSA. Trimming took 5 bases from V and 3 from J, leaving 17 bases between them. CDR3 amino acids: CASSLDGDSFYEQYF. The CDR3, as DNA: TGTGCCAGCAGCCTAGACGGGGACTCCTTCTACGAGCAGTACTTC.

The chain joins TRBV6-5 to TRBJ2-1; tentative D call: TRBD1 (6 bases). CDR3 length: 14 amino acids. The V end was cut by 7 bases, the J end by 0 bases, with 10 bases between. Germline assignment: CDR1 MNHEY and CDR2 SVGAGI. CDR3 loop: CASIRGTSYNEQFF. The CDR3 DNA sequence: TGTGCCAGCATAAGGGGGACCTCCTACAATGAGCAGTTCTTC.

This clone has only a few counts. V is TRBV13 and J is TRBJ2-1, with 9 bases fitting TRBD2. Germline loops: CDR1 PRHDT, CDR2 FYEKMQ (reference sequence). This CDR3 comprises 16 residues. Trimming took 6 bases from V and 0 from J; bases not matched to a gene: 6. This CDR3 reads CASRGTSWSSYNEQFF. Here the CDR3 DNA reads TGTGCCAGCAGGGGGACTAGCTGGAGCTCCTACAATGAGCAGTTCTTC.

This sequence joins TRBV5-1 and TRBJ2-1; TRBD2 matches at 12 bases. Looked up from germline, CDR1 is SGHRS and CDR2 is YFSETQ. CDR3 length: 17 amino acids. V lost 4 bases, J lost 4 bases, and 9 bases stayed unmatched. This chain's CDR3 is CASSKRLAGAEYNEQFF. The DNA of the CDR3 is TGCGCCAGCAGCAAAAGACTAGCGGGGGCAGAATACAATGAGCAGTTCTTC.

The rearrangement joins TRBV10-1 to TRBJ2-1, with 11 bases matching TRBD2. The CDR3 spans 15 residues. Germline CDR1 reads WNHNN; CDR2 reads SYGVQD (reference sequence). V lost 2 bases, J lost 8 bases, and 5 bases stayed unmatched. CDR3 in DNA: TGCGCCAGCAGTGAGGAACTAGCGGGAGTGGATGAGCAGTTCTTC. This translates into CASSEELAGVDEQFF.

The chain joins TRBV5-1 to TRBJ1-2; no definite D call. The V end lost 5 bases, the J end lost 8 bases, and 16 bases lay between the germline ends. The germline V gene encodes CDR1 SGHRS and CDR2 YFSETQ. CDR3 length equals 13 residues. CDR3 sequence (DNA): TGCGCCAGCAGTCCCGGGAGTCCGAGCGGCTACACCTTC. Its protein product is CASSPGSPSGYTF.

The rearrangement uses TRBV5-5 and TRBJ2-3, with TRBD2 matching 8 bases. J gave up 2 bases and V 1 base, and 3 bases lay outside the gene matches. Looked up from germline, CDR1 is SGHKS and CDR2 is YYEKEE (reference sequence). The CDR3 is made up of 15 amino acids. CDR3 loop: CASSLYGRATDTQYF. DNA for the CDR3: TGTGCCAGCAGCTTGTACGGGAGGGCCACAGATACGCAGTATTTT.

The J gene is TRBJ2-5, the V gene TRBV30; D is perhaps TRBD2 (6 bases). Germline CDR1 reads GTSNPN; CDR2 reads SVGIG (reference sequence). The CDR3 runs 12 residues. Trimming pared 2 bases from V and 5 bases from J, leaving 9 bases between. Here the CDR3 reads CAWSSSGETQYF. The CDR3, as DNA: TGTGCCTGGAGTAGTAGCGGTGAGACCCAGTACTTC.

The J gene is TRBJ2-7, the V gene TRBV28, with D tentatively TRBD2 (5 bases). CDR3 length: 14 amino acids. Germline CDR1 is MDHEN and CDR2 is SYDVKM. Trimming pared 8 bases from V and 3 bases from J, leaving 17 bases between. CDR3 sequence: CASSPPRGDYEQYF. DNA of the CDR3: TGTGCCAGCTCTCCCCCACGGGGAGACTACGAGCAGTACTTC. The whole variable domain, filled in from reference TRBV28 and TRBJ2-7, reads DVKVTQSSRYLVKRTGEKVFLECVQDMDHENMFWYRQDPGLGLRLIYFSYDVKMKEKGDIPEGYSVSREKKERFSLILESASTNQTSMYLCASSPPRGDYEQYFGPGTRLTVT.

This clone was seen a handful of times. V gene TRBV29-1 combines with J gene TRBJ2-3, with D possibly being TRBD1 (6 bases). Germline V gene sequence: CDR1 SQVTM, CDR2 ANQGSEA. This CDR3 is 11 amino acids long. The CDR3: CSVTGTDTQYF. CDR3 nucleotide sequence: TGCAGTGTTACAGGGACAGATACGCAGTATTTT.

This clone was detected ten times or more. This chain links TRBV27 with TRBJ1-5; D is ambiguous. V lost 3 bases, J lost 4 bases, and 4 bases lay in between. Germline CDR1 is MNHEY and CDR2 is SMNVEV (reference sequence). The CDR3 covers 12 residues. CDR3 region: CASSFPNQPQHF. CDR3 sequence (DNA): TGTGCCAGCAGTTTCCCAAATCAGCCCCAGCATTTT.